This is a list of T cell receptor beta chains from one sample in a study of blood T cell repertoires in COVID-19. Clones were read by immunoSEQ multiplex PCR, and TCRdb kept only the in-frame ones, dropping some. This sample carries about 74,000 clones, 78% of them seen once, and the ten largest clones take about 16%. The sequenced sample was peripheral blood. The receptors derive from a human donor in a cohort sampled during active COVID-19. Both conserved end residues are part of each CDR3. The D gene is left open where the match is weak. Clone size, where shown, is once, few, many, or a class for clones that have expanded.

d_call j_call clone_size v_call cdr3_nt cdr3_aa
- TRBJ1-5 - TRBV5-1 TGCGCCAGCAGCTTGGATATCAATCAGCCCCAGCATTTT CASSLDINQPQHF
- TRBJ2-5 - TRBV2 TGTGCCAGCAGCCCCCCCTTAGAGGAGACCCAGTACTTC CASSPPLEETQYF
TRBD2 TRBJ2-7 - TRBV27 TGTGCCAGCAGTTTAGTCAGAAGGGAGGGCTACGAGCAGTACTTC CASSLVRREGYEQYF
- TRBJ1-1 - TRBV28 TGTGCCACTATACAGATTGAAGCTTTCTTT CATIQIEAFF
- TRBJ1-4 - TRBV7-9 TGTGCCAGCAGCTTAGAGCCCCGGAGTAAACTGTTTTTT CASSLEPRSKLFF
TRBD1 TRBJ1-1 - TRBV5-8 TGTGCCAGCAGCTTGACAGGGGGGGCTGAAGCTTTCTTT CASSLTGGAEAFF
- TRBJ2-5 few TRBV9 TGTGCCAGCAGCGTAGCCCCGGGATGGGGGGGCCGCCTAGAGACCCAGTACTTC CASSVAPGWGGRLETQYF
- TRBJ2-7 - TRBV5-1 TGCGCCAGCAGCGCGGGACAGAGAAGGTCCGAGCAGTACTTC CASSAGQRRSEQYF
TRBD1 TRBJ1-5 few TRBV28 TGTGCCAGCAGTCCCGGGACAGGAAATCAGCCCCAGCATTTT CASSPGTGNQPQHF
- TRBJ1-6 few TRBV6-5 TGTGCCGGCGTCGGGGGTTGGAATTCACCCCTCCACTTT CAGVGGWNSPLHF
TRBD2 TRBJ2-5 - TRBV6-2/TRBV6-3 TGTGCCAGCAGTTACTACGGGGGGGGGCTGAACTTC CASSYYGGGLNF
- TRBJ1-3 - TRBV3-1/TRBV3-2 TGTGCCAGCAGCCAAGATGCAGGGGACCGCTCTGGAAACACCATATATTTT CASSQDAGDRSGNTIYF
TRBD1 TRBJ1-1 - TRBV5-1 TGCGCCAGCAGTCTTCCGGGACAGGGGGTCACTGAAGCTTTCTTT CASSLPGQGVTEAFF
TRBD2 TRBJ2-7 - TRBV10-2 TGCGCCAGCAAGCCGGGACTAGCGTTAATTGAGCAGTACTTC CASKPGLALIEQYF
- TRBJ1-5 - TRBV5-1 TGCGCCAGCAGCCCCGAAGGGGTTAGCAATCAGCCCCAGCATTTT CASSPEGVSNQPQHF
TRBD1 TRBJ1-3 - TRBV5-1 TGCGCCAGCAGCTTGGACGGGACAGCTGGAAACACCATATATTTT CASSLDGTAGNTIYF
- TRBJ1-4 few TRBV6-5 TGTGCCAGCAGTTCCGGCCAGGGGCATAATGAAAAACTGTTTTTT CASSSGQGHNEKLFF
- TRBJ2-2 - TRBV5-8 TGTGCCAGCAGCTTAAGAACTCGAGTCACCGGGGAGCTGTTTTTT CASSLRTRVTGELFF
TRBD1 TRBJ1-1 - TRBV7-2 TGTGCCAGCAGCTTAGGCGGACAGGGTAGGACTGAAGCTTTCTTT CASSLGGQGRTEAFF
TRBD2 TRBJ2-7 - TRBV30 TGTGCCTGGAGTTTAGCGGGGGCCTACGAGCAGTACTTC CAWSLAGAYEQYF
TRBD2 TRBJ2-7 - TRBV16 TGTGCCAGCAGCCTCGGGACTAGCGGCAGAGACGAGCAGTACTTC CASSLGTSGRDEQYF
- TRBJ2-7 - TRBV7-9 TGTGCCAGCAGCTTAGCAAGGGGCAGCTCCTACGAGCAGTACTTC CASSLARGSSYEQYF
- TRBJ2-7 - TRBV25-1 TGTGCCAGCAGCTCCCCCAGGGGAAGAAGGGAGCAGTACTTC CASSSPRGRREQYF
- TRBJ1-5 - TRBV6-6 TGTGCCAGCAGTAATACGGGGGGGGCTTCTGATCAGCCCCAGCATTTT CASSNTGGASDQPQHF
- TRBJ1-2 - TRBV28 TGTGCCAGCAGTTTGAGGAGGGGCGATAACTATGGCTACACCTTC CASSLRRGDNYGYTF
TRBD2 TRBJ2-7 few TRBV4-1 TGCGCCAGCAGCCAAGAAATTGTTCGAGGACTAGCGGACGAGCAGTACTTC CASSQEIVRGLADEQYF
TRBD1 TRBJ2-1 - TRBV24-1 TGTGCCACCAGTGACCCCCGGACAGGGTTTGGGAGCGATGAGCAGTTCTTC CATSDPRTGFGSDEQFF
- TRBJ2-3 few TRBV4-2 TGTGCCAGCAGCCAAGATTTTGGAATGACTAGCACAGATACGCAGTATTTT CASSQDFGMTSTDTQYF
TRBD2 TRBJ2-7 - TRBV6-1 TGTGCCAGCAGTGATGGGGGAGGGGACTACGAGCAGTACTTC CASSDGGGDYEQYF
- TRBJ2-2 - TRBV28 TGTGCCAGCAGTTTAAATCCTTTTAACACCGGGGAGCTGTTTTTT CASSLNPFNTGELFF
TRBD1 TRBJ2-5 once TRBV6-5 TGTGCCAGCAGGACAGGGTCAGAGACCCAGTACTTC CASRTGSETQYF
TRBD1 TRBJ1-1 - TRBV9 TGTGCCAGCAGCGTAGAGCAGGGGGGTGGCACTGAAGCTTTCTTT CASSVEQGGGTEAFF
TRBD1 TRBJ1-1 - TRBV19 TGTGCCAGTCGGACAGGGGGCCCTGAAGCTTTCTTT CASRTGGPEAFF
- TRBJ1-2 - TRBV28 TGTGCCACCTGGGAGGGGCGTGGGTATGGCTACACCTTC CATWEGRGYGYTF
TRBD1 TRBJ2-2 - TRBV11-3 TGTGCCAGCAGCTCCGGGACAGACACCGGGGAGCTGTTTTTT CASSSGTDTGELFF
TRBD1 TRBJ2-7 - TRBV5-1 TGCGCCAGCAGCTACACCGGGACAGGTCTCTACGAGCAGTACTTC CASSYTGTGLYEQYF
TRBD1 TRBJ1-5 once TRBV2 TGTGCCAGCCGGACAGGCCTATCCAATCAGCCCCAGCATTTT CASRTGLSNQPQHF
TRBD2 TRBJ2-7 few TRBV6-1 TGTGCCAGCAGTGAATTAGGACTAGGGGACTACGAGCAGTACTTC CASSELGLGDYEQYF
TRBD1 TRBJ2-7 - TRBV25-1 TGTGCCAGCAGTGAAGTGACAGGGGTCTACGAGCAGTACTTC CASSEVTGVYEQYF
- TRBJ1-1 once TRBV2 TGTGCCAGCAAATCTCGACAAAACACTGAAGCTTTCTTT CASKSRQNTEAFF
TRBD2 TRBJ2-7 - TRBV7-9 TGTGCCAGCAGCTTAGATGGCGCGGGAGGGCCAGACGAGGAGCAGTACTTC CASSLDGAGGPDEEQYF
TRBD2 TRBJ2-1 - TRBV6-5 TGTGCCAGCGCGAGTATGGGACTAGCGGGCAATGAGCAGTTCTTC CASASMGLAGNEQFF
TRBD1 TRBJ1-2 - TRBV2 TGTGCCAGCGTCCGGACAGGGGTTTATGGCTACACCTTC CASVRTGVYGYTF
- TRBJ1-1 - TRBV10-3 TGTGCCATCAGTGAGTCGAACAGGAACACTGAAGCTTTCTTT CAISESNRNTEAFF
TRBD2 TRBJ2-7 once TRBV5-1 TGCGCCAGCAGCTACCGGACTAGCGGGGTCAGCTCCTACGAGCAGTACTTC CASSYRTSGVSSYEQYF
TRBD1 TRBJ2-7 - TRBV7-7 TGTGCCAGGACAAACTCGAAGGGGGCCGTCGGTAGCGAGCAGTACTTC CARTNSKGAVGSEQYF
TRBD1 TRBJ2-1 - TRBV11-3 TGTGCCAGCAGCTTAGGGACAGGGGTGAACAATGAGCAGTTCTTC CASSLGTGVNNEQFF
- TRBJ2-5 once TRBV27 TGTGCCAGCAGGGCGGCAGGGGTATGGGGAGAGACCCAGTACTTC CASRAAGVWGETQYF
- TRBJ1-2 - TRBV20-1 TGCAGTGCGAACGGTAACTATGGCTACACCTTC CSANGNYGYTF
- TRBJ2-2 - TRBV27 TGTGCCAGCAGTTTTCGAGGGACACCAAACACCGGGGAGCTGTTTTTT CASSFRGTPNTGELFF
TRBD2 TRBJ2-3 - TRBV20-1 TGCAGTGTTACGGGGGGAGATACGCAGTATTTT CSVTGGDTQYF
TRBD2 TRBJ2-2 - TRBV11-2 TGTGCCAGCAGCTTACTAGCGGGACCCGGGGAGCTGTTTTTT CASSLLAGPGELFF
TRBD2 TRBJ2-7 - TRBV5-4 TGTGCCAGCAGCTTCGGGACTAGTTTAAGGGAGCAGTACTTC CASSFGTSLREQYF
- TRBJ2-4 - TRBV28 TGTGCCACCCCGTATCGCAGGGCTGCACTAGCCAAAAACATTCAGTACTTC CATPYRRAALAKNIQYF
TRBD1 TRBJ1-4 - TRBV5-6 TGTGCCAGCAGCTTGGACAGGGGCGAAAAACTGTTTTTT CASSLDRGEKLFF
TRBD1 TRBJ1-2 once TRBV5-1 TGCGCCAGCAGCCTAGATGGACAGGACTATGGCTACACCTTC CASSLDGQDYGYTF
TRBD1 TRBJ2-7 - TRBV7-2 TGTGCCAGCAGCCGCCGGACAGGGCATGAGCAGTACTTC CASSRRTGHEQYF
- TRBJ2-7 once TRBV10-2 TGCGCCAGCAGCGAGGGACTTGCTACCTACGAGCAGTACTTC CASSEGLATYEQYF
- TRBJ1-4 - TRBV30 TGTGCCTGGAGCCGGGGGGGACAAGAAAAACTGTTTTTT CAWSRGGQEKLFF